This entry lists 24 T cell receptor beta chains sequenced from one sample in a study of blood T cell repertoires in COVID-19. The data were produced by immunoSEQ multiplex PCR, yet TCRdb's version contains in-frame clones alone and is incomplete. Of 140,000 to 150,000 clones listed, roughly 89% are singletons. The sequencing sample was made of peripheral blood. The receptor set was obtained from a human donor in a cohort sampled during active COVID-19.

The chain recombines TRBV9 with TRBJ2-5, with D possibly matching TRBD1 (8 bases). V gave up 3 bases and J gave up 4 bases, with 19 bases separating them. From germline, CDR1 is SGDLS and CDR2 YYNGEE. CDR3 size: 16 residues. The chain's CDR3 is CASSEAGQGGRETQYF. The CDR3 nucleotides are TGTGCCAGCAGCGAGGCAGGACAGGGCGGGAGAGAGACCCAGTACTTC.

The gene calls are TRBV7-6 and TRBJ2-2; 7 bases line up with TRBD1. This CDR3 spans 16 amino acids. Germline-derived CDR1 and CDR2 are SGHVS and FNYEAQ. Trimming cost V 4 bases and J 6 bases; bases outside gene matches: 11. CDR3 in amino acids: CASSSIQGLKPGELFF. DNA of the CDR3: TGTGCCAGCAGCTCCATACAGGGGTTAAAACCCGGGGAGCTGTTTTTT.

The rearrangement uses TRBV4-2 and TRBJ1-6, with unresolved D. The CDR3 is 16 residues long. V was cut by 1 base and J by 1 base, with 8 bases left in between. Germline CDR1 LGHNA, CDR2 YNFKEQ. CDR3 region: CASSQGTWSYNSPLHF. The CDR3 nucleotides read TGTGCCAGCAGCCAAGGGACTTGGTCCTATAATTCACCCCTCCACTTT.

This chain uses TRBV27 with TRBJ2-2, with D perhaps matching TRBD1 (5 bases). Germline values: CDR1 MNHEY, CDR2 SMNVEV (reference sequence). V shed 2 bases and J shed 3 bases, with 7 bases lying between them. The CDR3 is 14 residues long. The CDR3 spells CASSLTRDTGELFF. CDR3 nucleotide sequence: TGTGCCAGCAGTTTAACCAGGGACACCGGGGAGCTGTTTTTT.

CDR3 region: CASSQASGVRDTQYF. The DNA of the CDR3 is TGCGCCAGCAGCCAAGCTAGCGGGGTTCGGGATACGCAGTATTTT. V gene TRBV4-3 combines with J gene TRBJ2-3, with TRBD2 matching 9 bases. With V trimmed by 1 base and J by 6 bases, 5 bases remained unmatched. In germline, CDR1 is LGHNA, CDR2 YSLEER. There are 15 residues in the CDR3.

The chain links TRBV7-3 to TRBJ2-2; D gene ambiguous. The length of the CDR3 is 14 residues. The germline V gene has CDR1 SGHTA and CDR2 FQGTGA. Trimming left V 6 bases short and J 0 bases short, with 8 bases between. This CDR3 reads CASRRLTNTGELFF. DNA of the CDR3: TGTGCCAGCAGGAGACTCACGAACACCGGGGAGCTGTTTTTT.

The chain combines TRBV30 with TRBJ2-7; no clear D. This CDR3 comprises 15 residues. Germline V gene lookup returns CDR1 GTSNPN and CDR2 SVGIG (reference sequence). V dropped 0 bases and J dropped 0 bases, with 12 bases sitting between them. CDR3 sequence: CAWSVTAPSSYEQYF. The CDR3 bases are TGTGCCTGGAGTGTTACAGCCCCCAGCTCCTACGAGCAGTACTTC.

The chain has TRBV19 and TRBJ1-5; TRBD1 aligns across 9 bases. Germline assignment: CDR1 LNHDA and CDR2 SQIVND (reference sequence). The CDR3 is made up of 13 amino acids. After removal of 9 bases from V and 4 bases from J, the junction contained 4 bases not matched to a gene. The CDR3: CASQDRGNQPQHF. DNA for the CDR3: TGTGCCAGCCAGGACAGGGGAAATCAGCCCCAGCATTTT. The complete variable domain, with remaining parts taken from reference TRBV19 and TRBJ1-5, reads DGGITQSPKYLFRKEGQNVTLSCEQNLNHDAMYWYRQDPGQGLRLIYYSQIVNDFQKGDIAEGYSVSREKKESFPLTVTSAQKNPTAFYLCASQDRGNQPQHFGDGTRLSIL.

The V gene is TRBV7-9, the J gene TRBJ2-1, with a weak D call TRBD1 (5 bases). Trimming pared 5 bases from V and 9 bases from J, leaving 11 bases between. The CDR3 totals 12 residues. CDR1 is SEHNR, CDR2 FQNEAQ, per germline (reference sequence). The CDR3 DNA reads as TGTGCCAGCAGCCAGACAGTGGGTGAGCAGTTCTTC. Translation gives CASSQTVGEQFF.

This chain links TRBV7-3 with TRBJ2-1; TRBD2 matches at 8 bases. The CDR3 runs 17 residues. The germline V gene encodes CDR1 SGHTA and CDR2 FQGTGA. Trimming at V came to 0 bases and at J to 1 base, leaving 5 bases not matched to a gene. The DNA of the CDR3 is TGTGCCAGCAGCTTAACTACCGGGGGGGTGTCCTACAATGAGCAGTTCTTC. Its protein is CASSLTTGGVSYNEQFF. Together with reference TRBV7-3 and TRBJ2-1, the CDR3 gives the full variable domain: GAGVSQTPSNKVTEKGKYVELRCDPISGHTALYWYRQSLGQGPEFLIYFQGTGAADDSGLPNDRFFAVRPEGSVSTLKIQRTERGDSAVYLCASSLTTGGVSYNEQFFGPGTRLTVL.

The V gene is TRBV9, the J gene TRBJ2-7, with 7 positions matching TRBD1. The CDR3 is 15 amino acids. In germline, CDR1 is SGDLS, CDR2 YYNGEE. Trimming removed 3 bases from V and 0 bases from J; junction bases left unmatched: 6. The CDR3 sequence is CASSGQGRSSYEQYF. CDR3 DNA sequence: TGTGCCAGCAGCGGACAGGGCCGGAGCTCCTACGAGCAGTACTTC.

The chain couples TRBV7-9 to TRBJ2-3, with a tentative D call TRBD2 (7 bases). The CDR3 has 16 amino acids. With 0 bases removed from V and 5 bases from J, the gap between germline ends came to 15 bases. Germline values: CDR1 SEHNR, CDR2 FQNEAQ (reference sequence). The CDR3 DNA reads TGTGCCAGCAGCTTAGCGGGGGGGACACCCGGAGATACGCAGTATTTT. This encodes CASSLAGGTPGDTQYF. The variable domain in full, with the rest retrieved from reference TRBV7-9 and TRBJ2-3, is DTGVSQNPRHKITKRGQNVTFRCDPISEHNRLYWYRQTLGQGPEFLTYFQNEAQLEKSRLLSDRFSAERPKGSFSTLEIQRTEQGDSAMYLCASSLAGGTPGDTQYFGPGTRLTVL.

This clone was counted only a few times. This chain links TRBV29-1 with TRBJ2-1, with TRBD2 as a possible D gene (6 bases). V gave up 7 bases and J gave up 4 bases, with 17 bases separating them. CDR3 size: 14 residues. From germline, CDR1 is SQVTM and CDR2 ANQGSEA. CDR3 region: CSAPGTFRYNEQFF. DNA for the CDR3: TGCAGCGCTCCCGGGACTTTCCGATACAATGAGCAGTTCTTC.

Note on this clone: Other DNA sequences of this sample code for an identical CDR3. CDR3 coding DNA: TGTGCCAGCAGTTTAGACTACCCCTCCTACAATGAGCAGTTCTTC. This encodes CASSLDYPSYNEQFF. The chain recombines TRBV27 with TRBJ2-1, with a weak D call TRBD2 (5 bases). This CDR3 is built from 15 residues. Germline CDR1 reads MNHEY; CDR2 reads SMNVEV (reference sequence). Trimming shortened V by 2 bases and J by 0 bases, and 8 bases separated the two germline ends.

This chain uses TRBV5-1 with TRBJ2-1; 9 bases line up with TRBD2. Trimming removed 4 bases from V and 0 bases from J; junction bases left unmatched: 2. This CDR3 has 15 residues. Looked up from germline, CDR1 is SGHRS and CDR2 is YFSETQ. The chain's CDR3 is CASSGGGASYNEQFF. DNA for the CDR3: TGCGCCAGCAGCGGCGGGGGGGCCTCCTACAATGAGCAGTTCTTC.

The CDR3: CASSEQGPWTNEQFF. CDR3 sequence (DNA): TGCGCCAGCAGTGAACAGGGGCCATGGACCAATGAGCAGTTCTTC. The J gene is TRBJ2-1, the V gene TRBV10-1; the match to TRBD1 covers 7 bases. Germline-derived CDR1 and CDR2 are WNHNN and SYGVQD (reference sequence). This CDR3 contains 15 residues. The V and J ends lost 3 bases and 6 bases, in that order; junction bases with no gene match: 8.

The rearrangement uses TRBV6-2 or TRBV6-3 and TRBJ2-1; 10 bases match TRBD2. V trimming: 2 bases; J trimming: 0 bases; junction bases outside the gene matches: 4. The germline V gene has CDR1 MNHEY and CDR2 SVGEGT. CDR3 length: 17 amino acids. The CDR3 region has the DNA TGTGCCAGCAGTTACAAGCCTAGCGGGGGCTCCTACAATGAGCAGTTCTTC. Protein product: CASSYKPSGGSYNEQFF.

This chain uses TRBV6-2 or TRBV6-3 with TRBJ2-7, with 10 bases identical to TRBD2. V shed 3 bases, J shed 4 bases, and the junction held 3 bases outside the gene matches. From germline, CDR1 is MNHEY and CDR2 SVGEGT. The CDR3 runs 14 residues. The CDR3 DNA follows: TGTGCCAGCAGTTATAGCGGGGGGTCTTACGAGCAGTACTTC. Protein: CASSYSGGSYEQYF.

The chain recombines TRBV19 with TRBJ1-4, with 9 nucleotides matching TRBD1. The CDR3 runs 14 residues. The junction had 7 bases not matched to a gene; V was cut back by 6 bases and J by 8 bases. The germline V gene encodes CDR1 LNHDA and CDR2 SQIVND (reference sequence). The CDR3 DNA reads TGTGCCAGTAGACACAGGGGGCGAGGGGAAAAACTGTTTTTT. It specifies CASRHRGRGEKLFF.

The chain is built from TRBV15 and TRBJ1-1, with a weak D call TRBD1 (5 bases). Trimming pared 0 bases from V and 8 bases from J, leaving 16 bases between. Per the germline V gene, CDR1 is LNHNV and CDR2 is YYDKDF (reference sequence). The CDR3 runs 15 residues. CDR3 nucleotide sequence: TGTGCCACCAGCAGAGATTGGGGGGGAATTGCGGAAGCTTTCTTT. Translation: CATSRDWGGIAEAFF.

The CDR3 DNA sequence: TGTGCCAGCAGCCTTACGACAGGGTCCTACGAGCAGTACTTC. Amino acids: CASSLTTGSYEQYF. This chain connects TRBV3-1 (or the pseudogene TRBV3-2) to TRBJ2-7; 7 nucleotides agree with TRBD1. Germline-derived CDR1 and CDR2 are LGHDT and YNNKEL (reference sequence). V lost 4 bases, J lost 1 base, and 4 bases stayed unmatched. This CDR3 is 14 amino acids long.

The chain recombines TRBV12-2 with TRBJ2-7; the table's D gene call, TRBD2, was not cross checked with the DNA. TRBV12-2 is an annotated pseudogene. The CDR3 extends over 14 amino acids. For the CDR3, the DNA is TGTGCAAGTCGCCCCCGGCGGGGTCGGTACGAGCAGTACTTC. It specifies CASRPRRGRYEQYF.

The J gene is TRBJ1-2, the V gene TRBV4-3; no reliable D call. CDR1 LGHNA and CDR2 YSLEER come from the germline V gene. The CDR3 contains 14 residues. The V end lost 1 base, the J end lost 6 bases, and 12 bases lay between the germline ends. Here the CDR3 reads CASSQAGRGNGYTF. CDR3 DNA sequence: TGCGCCAGCAGCCAAGCCGGGAGAGGAAATGGCTACACCTTC.

J is TRBJ2-6 and V is TRBV25-1; the D gene is possibly TRBD2 (6 bases). From germline, CDR1 is MGHDK and CDR2 SYGVNS. This CDR3 has 18 amino acids. V dropped 2 bases and J dropped 0 bases, with 14 bases sitting between them. Written as DNA, the CDR3 is TGTGCCAGCAGTGAAGGTGGAGGGGTGATCTCTGGGGCCAACGTCCTGACTTTC. It translates to CASSEGGGVISGANVLTF.